The 31 T cell receptor beta chains below were found in one sample sequenced in a study of graft-versus-host responses after intestinal transplantation. Assay: immunoSEQ multiplex PCR; the TCRdb copy retains only in-frame clones and omits some. The table lists tens of thousands of clones, more than 85% of them singletons. For these TCRs, the target antigens are not known. Sequences were derived from unstimulated CD8+ T cells sorted from spleen or lymph node cells, sampled before intestinal transplant. The receptor source for this set is a human donor who received an intestinal transplant.

The chain is built from TRBV7-9 and TRBJ1-2; D uncertain. The CDR3 loop spans 17 amino acids. The V gene lost 6 bases and the J gene lost 0 bases, with 20 bases spanning the gap. Germline loops: CDR1 SEHNR, CDR2 FQNEAQ (reference sequence). The CDR3 DNA is TGTGCCAGCAGTTCAAGCGGCAGCAGGATTACTAACTATGGCTACACCTTC. This sequence encodes CASSSSGSRITNYGYTF.

The chain carries TRBV5-8 and TRBJ2-3, with D perhaps TRBD2 (6 bases). Germline CDR1 and CDR2: SGHTS and YDEGEE. This CDR3 is 16 amino acids long. V was clipped by 4 bases and J by 0 bases, with 15 bases between them. CDR3 protein: CASSDGTVSSTDTQYF. The CDR3 DNA sequence: TGTGCCAGCAGCGACGGGACTGTCTCTAGCACAGATACGCAGTATTTT.

V is TRBV4-3 and J is TRBJ2-2; 8 nucleotides match TRBD1. Trimming at V came to 1 base and at J to 7 bases, leaving 2 bases not matched to a gene. CDR1 is LGHNA, CDR2 YSLEER, per germline. This CDR3 region has 14 residues. Written as DNA, the CDR3 is TGCGCCAGCAGCCAAGGACAGGGGTTCGGGGAGCTGTTTTTT. Protein sequence: CASSQGQGFGELFF.

The chain has TRBV4-1 and TRBJ2-7; D call uncertain. V lost 1 base and J lost 4, with 5 bases in between. From germline, CDR1 is MGHRA and CDR2 YSYEKL. The CDR3 has 12 amino acids. The CDR3: CASSQGSYEQYF. The CDR3, as DNA: TGCGCCAGCAGCCAAGGTAGTTACGAGCAGTACTTC.

The V gene is TRBV19, the J gene TRBJ1-2, with D tentatively TRBD1 (5 bases). The CDR3 loop spans 15 amino acids. Trimming took off 5 bases at V and 2 bases at J, with 15 bases between the two ends. The germline CDR1 and CDR2 sequences are LNHDA and SQIVND (reference sequence). CDR3 amino acids: CASSPTASSNYGYTF. Here the CDR3 DNA reads TGTGCCAGTAGTCCGACAGCAAGTTCCAACTATGGCTACACCTTC.

This chain links TRBV5-6 with TRBJ2-7; 9 bases are shared with TRBD1. V trimming: 4 bases; J trimming: 0 bases; junction bases outside the gene matches: 8. CDR1 is SGHDT and CDR2 is YYEEEE in the germline V gene. The CDR3 is 16 amino acids. The CDR3 protein is CASSVGTGTASYEQYF. As DNA, the CDR3 is TGTGCCAGCAGCGTGGGGACAGGGACTGCCTCCTACGAGCAGTACTTC.

The V call is TRBV19, the J call TRBJ2-2; perhaps TRBD1 as D (6 bases). The length of the CDR3 is 15 residues. Trimming removed 1 base from V and 4 bases from J, with 10 bases in between. Germline values: CDR1 LNHDA, CDR2 SQIVND (reference sequence). The CDR3, as DNA: TGTGCCAGTAGTATAGTAGGGGGTGCCACCGGGGAGCTGTTTTTT. As protein: CASSIVGGATGELFF.

The chain couples TRBV5-6 to TRBJ2-2; 7 bases are shared with TRBD1. CDR1 SGHDT and CDR2 YYEEEE come from the germline V gene. The CDR3 loop spans 14 amino acids. V dropped 3 bases and J dropped 7; count of bases not matched to a gene: 6. Here the CDR3 DNA reads TGTGCCAGCAGCTCTACAGGGGATGACGGGGAGCTGTTTTTT. It specifies CASSSTGDDGELFF.

The CDR3 is CASSAPGQGSYEQYF. The CDR3 DNA reads TGTGCCAGCAGCGCACCGGGACAGGGTTCCTACGAGCAGTACTTC. The chain combines TRBV9 with TRBJ2-7; TRBD1 matches at 9 bases. The CDR3 length is 15 residues. Trimming took 3 bases from V and 1 from J; bases not matched to a gene: 5. Germline V CDR1 and CDR2: SGDLS, YYNGEE.

This clone came up once. This sequence joins TRBV15 and TRBJ2-1; 8 bases agree with TRBD1. V lost 5 bases and J lost 2; bases outside the gene matches: 14. The length of the CDR3 is 18 residues. Germline V gene sequence: CDR1 LNHNV, CDR2 YYDKDF (reference sequence). CDR3 DNA: TGTGCCACCAGCGGTAAATCGGGACAGGCTAATCCCTACAATGAGCAGTTCTTC. Protein product: CATSGKSGQANPYNEQFF.

V usage is TRBV5-4 and J usage is TRBJ1-2; a weak D match, TRBD1 (6 bases). The CDR3 is made up of 12 amino acids. Germline lookup yields CDR1 SGHNT and CDR2 YYREEE (reference sequence). V was trimmed by 6 bases and J by 8 bases, leaving 14 bases between them. CDR3 sequence (DNA): TGTGCCAGCAACGACAGGTCGGACGGCTACACCTTC. Translating gives CASNDRSDGYTF.

The chain couples TRBV30 to TRBJ2-2; perhaps TRBD2 as D (5 bases). This CDR3 region has 12 residues. Germline V lookup: CDR1 GTSNPN, CDR2 SVGIG (reference sequence). The V gene lost 2 bases and the J gene lost 6 bases, with 7 bases spanning the gap. The CDR3 DNA sequence: TGTGCCTGGAGTCGGGGTCCCGGGGAGCTGTTTTTT. Translation gives CAWSRGPGELFF.

This rearrangement joins TRBV27 to TRBJ2-1, with 10 nucleotides matching TRBD2. V was pared by 7 bases and J by 4 bases, with 7 bases of the junction left unmatched. CDR3 length: 15 amino acids. CDR1 MNHEY and CDR2 SMNVEV come from the germline V gene (reference sequence). The CDR3 loop is CASMQAGGLYNEQFF. DNA for the CDR3: TGTGCCAGCATGCAAGCGGGGGGGCTTTACAATGAGCAGTTCTTC.

The genes are TRBV10-1 and TRBJ2-3; tentative D call: TRBD2 (6 bases). CDR3 size: 15 residues. V lost 0 bases, J lost 2 bases, and 9 bases lay in between. Germline assignment: CDR1 WNHNN and CDR2 SYGVQD (reference sequence). CDR3 sequence (DNA): TGCGCCAGCAGTGAGTCGGCGGGGCTCACAGATACGCAGTATTTT. This encodes CASSESAGLTDTQYF.

Here the CDR3 reads CSATGAMNTEAFF. The CDR3 nucleotides read TGCAGTGCTACAGGGGCGATGAACACTGAAGCTTTCTTT. The V call is TRBV29-1, the J call TRBJ1-1; TRBD1 matches 7 bases. This CDR3 has 13 amino acids. Germline CDR1 and CDR2: SQVTM and ANQGSEA. The complete variable domain, with remaining parts taken from reference TRBV29-1 and TRBJ1-1, reads SAVISQKPSRDICQRGTSLTIQCQVDSQVTMMFWYRQQPGQSLTLIATANQGSEATYESGFVIDKFPISRPNLTFSTLTVSNMSPEDSSIYLCSATGAMNTEAFFGQGTRLTVV.

The chain employs TRBV21-1 and TRBJ1-1; the D call of TRBD1 is as the table states it, not checked on the DNA. TRBV21-1 is listed as a pseudogene. The CDR3 spans 15 residues. CDR3 protein: CASSATGRENTEAFF. In nucleotides, the CDR3 is TGTGCCAGCAGCGCAACAGGGAGAGAGAACACTGAAGCTTTCTTT.

This chain links TRBV7-8 with TRBJ2-7; 10 nucleotides line up with TRBD1. Trimming took 5 bases from V and 5 from J; bases not matched to a gene: 6. Germline CDR1 SGHVS, CDR2 FQNEAQ. This CDR3 is 14 amino acids long. CDR3 region: CASSPRDRGHEQYF. CDR3 bases: TGTGCCAGCAGCCCCCGGGACAGGGGCCACGAGCAGTACTTC.

The chain combines TRBV14 with TRBJ2-2; 9 bases map to TRBD1. The CDR3 consists of 17 residues. In germline, CDR1 is SGHDN, CDR2 FVKESK. After removal of 0 bases from V and 4 bases from J, the junction contained 6 bases not matched to a gene. The CDR3 spells CASSQDRDRDFTGELFF. CDR3 in DNA: TGTGCCAGCAGCCAAGATAGGGACAGGGATTTCACCGGGGAGCTGTTTTTT.

The chain recombines TRBV5-1 with TRBJ1-1; D is uncertain. CDR1 and CDR2 from the germline V gene are SGHRS and YFSETQ. V lost 4 bases and J 1 base, leaving 8 bases between the germline ends. There are 13 residues in the CDR3. This CDR3 reads CASSQSGNTEAFF. The DNA of the CDR3 is TGCGCCAGCAGCCAGTCAGGGAACACTGAAGCTTTCTTT. Together with reference TRBV5-1 and TRBJ1-1, the CDR3 gives the full variable domain: KAGVTQTPRYLIKTRGQQVTLSCSPISGHRSVSWYQQTPGQGLQFLFEYFSETQRNKGNFPGRFSGRQFSNSRSEMNVSTLELGDSALYLCASSQSGNTEAFFGQGTRLTVV.

This rearrangement joins TRBV7-9 to TRBJ1-2; D uncertain. Germline assignment: CDR1 SEHNR and CDR2 FQNEAQ (reference sequence). The CDR3 runs to 14 residues. Trimming took off 3 bases at V and 1 base at J, with 9 bases between the two ends. The CDR3 DNA sequence: TGTGCCAGCAGCTTTCCAGGACTTAACTATGGCTACACCTTC. This gives the protein CASSFPGLNYGYTF.

This chain joins TRBV6-6 and TRBJ2-1; D remains ambiguous. The V end was cut by 5 bases, the J end by 6 bases, with 11 bases between. Germline assignment: CDR1 MNHNY and CDR2 SVGAGI (reference sequence). This CDR3 comprises 13 residues. DNA of the CDR3: TGTGCCAGCAGTCATCTGCTGCGCAATGAGCAGTTCTTC. This gives the protein CASSHLLRNEQFF.

This clone appeared a single time. The rearrangement joins TRBV11-3 to TRBJ2-3, with 12 bases lining up with TRBD2. From germline, CDR1 is SGHNT and CDR2 YENEEA. The junction had 5 bases not matched to a gene; V was cut back by 5 bases and J by 2 bases. This CDR3 is built from 16 residues. CDR3 in amino acids: CASSGRTSGDTDTQYF. The CDR3 DNA follows: TGTGCCAGCAGCGGAAGGACTAGCGGGGACACAGATACGCAGTATTTT.

J is TRBJ1-1 and V is TRBV29-1; TRBD1 agrees at 9 bases. Germline CDR1 reads SQVTM; CDR2 reads ANQGSEA. The length of the CDR3 is 15 residues. Trimming at V came to 7 bases and at J to 1 base, leaving 10 bases not matched to a gene. The CDR3 DNA sequence: TGCAGCGGCACAGGGGGCGAGGCACCGAACACTGAAGCTTTCTTT. It yields the protein CSGTGGEAPNTEAFF.

The chain uses TRBV6-5 and TRBJ2-5, with a weak D call TRBD2 (5 bases). The CDR3 totals 14 residues. CDR1 is MNHEY and CDR2 is SVGAGI in the germline V gene. The chain's CDR3 is CAPPYGGYQETQYF. CDR3 bases: TGTGCTCCCCCCTACGGCGGGTACCAAGAGACCCAGTACTTC.

The table lists this clone with a few counts. V gene TRBV2 combines with J gene TRBJ2-7; D uncertain. There are 12 residues in the CDR3. Trimming shortened V by 2 bases and J by 2 bases, and 4 bases separated the two germline ends. The germline CDR1 and CDR2 sequences are SNHLY and FYNNEI. This CDR3 reads CASSEYPYEQYF. The DNA for the CDR3 is TGTGCCAGCAGTGAATATCCCTACGAGCAGTACTTC.

This chain uses TRBV10-3 with TRBJ2-1; 7 bases fit TRBD2. Germline-derived CDR1 and CDR2 are ENHRY and SYGVKD. V was pared by 2 bases and J by 4 bases, with 2 bases of the junction left unmatched. This CDR3 comprises 14 residues. The CDR3 protein is CAISEKGGYNEQFF. Here the CDR3 DNA reads TGTGCCATCAGTGAGAAGGGAGGGTACAATGAGCAGTTCTTC.

This clone occurred once. The chain employs TRBV7-2 and TRBJ2-1, with a weak D call TRBD2 (7 bases). The CDR3 length is 15 residues. Germline CDR1 and CDR2: SGHTA and FQGNSA. V lost 1 base and J 3 bases, leaving 10 bases between the germline ends. The CDR3 coding sequence is TGTGCCAGCAGCTTAGGGGGGGGCGACTACAATGAGCAGTTCTTC. It encodes CASSLGGGDYNEQFF.

The chain is built from TRBV21-1 and TRBJ1-2. TRBV21-1 is a pseudogene locus. The CDR3 is made up of 14 amino acids. CDR3: CASSKISGVAGYTF. CDR3 DNA: TGTGCCAGCAGCAAAATCAGCGGGGTAGCGGGCTACACCTTC.

This chain joins TRBV6-4 and TRBJ1-2, with 7 bases fitting TRBD1. Trimming cost V 9 bases and J 6 bases; bases outside gene matches: 4. Germline loops: CDR1 MRHNA, CDR2 SNTAGT. CDR3 length: 11 residues. The CDR3 sequence: CARMTGHGYTF. The DNA for the CDR3 is TGTGCCAGGATGACAGGGCATGGCTACACCTTC.

The V gene is TRBV27, the J gene TRBJ2-6; D is unresolved. V lost 5 bases, J lost 4 bases, and 6 bases lay in between. Germline V lookup: CDR1 MNHEY, CDR2 SMNVEV (reference sequence). The CDR3 is 13 amino acids. CDR3 in DNA: TGTGCCAGCAGTCCCGCGGGGGCCAACGTCCTGACTTTC. Amino acid sequence: CASSPAGANVLTF.

This sequence joins TRBV4-2 and TRBJ1-1, with D unresolved. Germline V gene sequence: CDR1 LGHNA, CDR2 YNFKEQ. The CDR3 is made up of 14 amino acids. The germline V and J ends were trimmed by 4 bases and 1 base, with 10 bases remaining between them. The CDR3 loop reads CASSPPAGNTEAFF. The CDR3 region has the DNA TGTGCCAGCAGCCCGCCAGCGGGGAACACTGAAGCTTTCTTT.